This T cell receptor (beta chain) emerged from a study of blood T cell repertoires in COVID-19. Original handling: Scientists estimated how many nucleated cells there were by amplifying reference gene primers. Assay used: immunoSEQ multiplex PCR; TCRdb lists only in-frame clones, some missing. The V and J calls and clone size are taken from that table; D and trimming were inferred from the DNA. Of over 85,000 clones listed, 85% to 90% were seen once; the top ten hold 3.8%. There are 16 residues in the CDR3. J was trimmed by 5 bases and V by 3 bases; bases with no gene match: 10. Germline CDR1 is SGHRS and CDR2 is YFSETQ.

This receptor was identified in a man aged 55 to 70 with acute or convalescent COVID-19. The sample was peripheral blood. The genes are TRBV5-1 and TRBJ1-2; 10 positions agree with TRBD1. DNA for the CDR3: TGCGCCAGCAGCTACCTCCGACAGGGGGCAGGATATGGCTACACCTTC. Protein product: CASSYLRQGAGYGYTF.